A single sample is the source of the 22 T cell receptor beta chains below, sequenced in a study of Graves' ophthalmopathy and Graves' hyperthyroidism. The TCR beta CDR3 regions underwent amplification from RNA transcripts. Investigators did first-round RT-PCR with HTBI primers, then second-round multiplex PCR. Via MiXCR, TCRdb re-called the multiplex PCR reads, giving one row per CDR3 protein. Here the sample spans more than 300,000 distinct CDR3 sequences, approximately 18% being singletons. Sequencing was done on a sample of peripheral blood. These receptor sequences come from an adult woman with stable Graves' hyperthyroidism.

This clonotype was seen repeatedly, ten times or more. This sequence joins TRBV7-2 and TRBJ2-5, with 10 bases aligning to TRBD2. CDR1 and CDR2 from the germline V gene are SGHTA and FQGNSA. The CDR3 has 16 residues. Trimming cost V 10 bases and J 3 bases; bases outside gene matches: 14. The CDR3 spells CATGGDSGRHEETQYF. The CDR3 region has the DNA TGTGCCACCGGGGGGGATAGCGGGAGGCACGAAGAGACCCAGTACTTC.

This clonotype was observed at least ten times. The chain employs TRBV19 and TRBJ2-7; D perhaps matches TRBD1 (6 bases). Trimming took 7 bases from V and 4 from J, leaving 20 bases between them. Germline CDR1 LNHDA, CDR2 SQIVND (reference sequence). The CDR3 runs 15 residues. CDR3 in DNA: TGTGCCAGTACCCGTTCAATACAGGGATCTTACGAGCAGTACTTC. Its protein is CASTRSIQGSYEQYF.

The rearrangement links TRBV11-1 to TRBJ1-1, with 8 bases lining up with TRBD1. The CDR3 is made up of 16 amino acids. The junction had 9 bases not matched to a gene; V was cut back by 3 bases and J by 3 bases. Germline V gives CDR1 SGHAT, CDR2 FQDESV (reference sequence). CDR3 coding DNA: TGTGCCAGCAGCTTGTGGACAGGGATAGGGGACACTGAAGCTTTCTTT. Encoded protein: CASSLWTGIGDTEAFF.

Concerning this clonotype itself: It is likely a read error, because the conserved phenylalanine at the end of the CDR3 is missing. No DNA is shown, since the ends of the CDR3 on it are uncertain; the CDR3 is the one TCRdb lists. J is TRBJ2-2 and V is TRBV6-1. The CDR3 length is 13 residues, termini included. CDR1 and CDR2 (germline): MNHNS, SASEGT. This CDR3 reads CASSVTSHGELLL.

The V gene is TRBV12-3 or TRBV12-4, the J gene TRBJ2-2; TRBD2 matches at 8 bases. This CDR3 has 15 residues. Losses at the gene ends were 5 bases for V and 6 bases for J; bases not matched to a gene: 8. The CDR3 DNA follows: TGTGCCAGCAGTCGGAGCGGGAGCTCAGCCGGGGAGCTGTTTTTT. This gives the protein CASSRSGSSAGELFF.

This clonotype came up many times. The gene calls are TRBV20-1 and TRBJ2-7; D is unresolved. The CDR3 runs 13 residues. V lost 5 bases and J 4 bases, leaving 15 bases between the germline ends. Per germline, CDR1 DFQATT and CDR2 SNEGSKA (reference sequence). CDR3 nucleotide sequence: TGCAGTGCTTCGGTAGCCGGGCGTTACGAGCAGTACTTC. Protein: CSASVAGRYEQYF.

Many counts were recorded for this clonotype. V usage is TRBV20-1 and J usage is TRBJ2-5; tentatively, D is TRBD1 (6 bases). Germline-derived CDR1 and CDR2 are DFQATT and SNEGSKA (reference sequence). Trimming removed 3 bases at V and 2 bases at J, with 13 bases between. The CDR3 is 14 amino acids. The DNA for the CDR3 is TGCAGTGCTAGGAGGGGCAGGGGTCAAGAGACCCAGTACTTC. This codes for CSARRGRGQETQYF.

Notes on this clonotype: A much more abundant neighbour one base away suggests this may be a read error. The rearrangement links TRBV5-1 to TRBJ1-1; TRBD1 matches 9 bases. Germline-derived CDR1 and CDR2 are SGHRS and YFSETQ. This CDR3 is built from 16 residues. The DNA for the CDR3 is TGCGCCAGCACGAGACAGGGGGGGAACATGAACACTGAAGCTGTCTTT. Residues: CASTRQGGNMNTEAVF.

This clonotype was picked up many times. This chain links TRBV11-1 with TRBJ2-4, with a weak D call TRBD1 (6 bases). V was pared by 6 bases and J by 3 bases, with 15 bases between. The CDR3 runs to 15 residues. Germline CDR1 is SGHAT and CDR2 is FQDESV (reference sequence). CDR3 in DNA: TGTGCCAGCAGTCACAGGGAGAGGGGCAAAAACATTCAGTACTTC. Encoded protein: CASSHRERGKNIQYF. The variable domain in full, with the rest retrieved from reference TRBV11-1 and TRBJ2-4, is EAEVAQSPRYKITEKSQAVAFWCDPISGHATLYWYRQILGQGPELLVQFQDESVVDDSQLPKDRFSAERLKGVDSTLKIQPAELGDSAMYLCASSHRERGKNIQYFGAGTRLSVL.

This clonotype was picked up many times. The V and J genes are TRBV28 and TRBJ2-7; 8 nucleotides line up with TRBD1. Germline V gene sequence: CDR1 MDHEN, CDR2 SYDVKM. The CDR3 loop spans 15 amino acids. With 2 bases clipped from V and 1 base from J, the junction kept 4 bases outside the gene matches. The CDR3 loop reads CASSLDTGGSYEQYF. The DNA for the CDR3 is TGTGCCAGCAGTTTAGATACAGGGGGTTCCTACGAGCAGTACTTC.

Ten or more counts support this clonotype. The CDR3 DNA reads as TGCGCCAGCAGCGGGGACAGTGCAGAGCAGTACTTC. It codes for CASSGDSAEQYF. This rearrangement joins TRBV5-1 to TRBJ2-7, with 7 nucleotides matching TRBD1. V trimming: 4 bases; J trimming: 7 bases; junction bases outside the gene matches: 5. The V gene's germline CDR1 is SGHRS and CDR2 YFSETQ. The CDR3 has 12 amino acids.

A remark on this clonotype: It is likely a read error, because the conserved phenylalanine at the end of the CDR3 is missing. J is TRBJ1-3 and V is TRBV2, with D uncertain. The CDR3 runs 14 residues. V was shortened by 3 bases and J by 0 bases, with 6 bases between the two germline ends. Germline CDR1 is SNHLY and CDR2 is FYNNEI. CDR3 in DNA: TGTGCCAGCAGTGAGGGCTCCTCTGGAAACACCATATATCTT. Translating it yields CASSEGSSGNTIYL.

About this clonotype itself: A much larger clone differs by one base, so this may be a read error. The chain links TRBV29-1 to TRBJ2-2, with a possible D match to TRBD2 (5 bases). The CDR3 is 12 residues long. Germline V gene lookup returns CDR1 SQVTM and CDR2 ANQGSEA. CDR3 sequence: CSVDSGTGELCF. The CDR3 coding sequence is TGCAGCGTTGATTCAGGAACCGGGGAGCTGTGTTTT.

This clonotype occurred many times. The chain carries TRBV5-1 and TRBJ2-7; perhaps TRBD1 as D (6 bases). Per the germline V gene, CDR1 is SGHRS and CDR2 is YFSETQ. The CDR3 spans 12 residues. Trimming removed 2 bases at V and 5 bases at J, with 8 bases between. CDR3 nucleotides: TGCGCCAGCAGCTTCGAGGGGGACGAGCAGTACTTC. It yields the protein CASSFEGDEQYF.

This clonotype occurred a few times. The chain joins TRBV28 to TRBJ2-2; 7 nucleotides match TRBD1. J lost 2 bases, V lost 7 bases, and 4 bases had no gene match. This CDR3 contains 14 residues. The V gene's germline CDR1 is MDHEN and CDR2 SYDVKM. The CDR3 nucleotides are TGTGCCAGCACTGGGACAGAAAACACCGGGGAGCTGTTTTTT. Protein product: CASTGTENTGELFF. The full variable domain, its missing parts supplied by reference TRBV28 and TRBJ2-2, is DVKVTQSSRYLVKRTGEKVFLECVQDMDHENMFWYRQDPGLGLRLIYFSYDVKMKEKGDIPEGYSVSREKKERFSLILESASTNQTSMYLCASTGTENTGELFFGEGSRLTVL.

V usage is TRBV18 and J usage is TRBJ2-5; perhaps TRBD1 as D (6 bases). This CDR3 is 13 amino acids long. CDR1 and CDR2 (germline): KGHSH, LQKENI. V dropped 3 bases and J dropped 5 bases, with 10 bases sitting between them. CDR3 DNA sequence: TGTGCCAGCTCACCCCGGGACACCGAGACCCAGTACTTC. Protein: CASSPRDTETQYF. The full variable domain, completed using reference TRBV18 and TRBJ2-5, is NAGVMQNPRHLVRRRGQEARLRCSPMKGHSHVYWYRQLPEEGLKFMVYLQKENIIDESGMPKERFSAEFPKEGPSILRIQQVVRGDSAAYFCASSPRDTETQYFGPGTRLLVL.

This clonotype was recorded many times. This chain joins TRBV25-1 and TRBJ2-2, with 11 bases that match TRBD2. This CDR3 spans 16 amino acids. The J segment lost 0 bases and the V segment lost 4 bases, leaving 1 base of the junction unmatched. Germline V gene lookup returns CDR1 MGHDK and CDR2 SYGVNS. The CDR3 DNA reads TGTGCCAGCAGTGTACTAGCGGGAGCGAACACCGGGGAGCTGTTTTTT. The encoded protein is CASSVLAGANTGELFF.

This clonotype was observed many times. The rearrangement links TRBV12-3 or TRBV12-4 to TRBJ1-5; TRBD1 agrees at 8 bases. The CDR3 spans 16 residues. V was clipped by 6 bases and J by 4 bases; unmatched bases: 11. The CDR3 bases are TGTGCCAGCAGCCTGGACAGGGTCAGTGCTAATCAGCCCCAGCATTTT. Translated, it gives CASSLDRVSANQPQHF.

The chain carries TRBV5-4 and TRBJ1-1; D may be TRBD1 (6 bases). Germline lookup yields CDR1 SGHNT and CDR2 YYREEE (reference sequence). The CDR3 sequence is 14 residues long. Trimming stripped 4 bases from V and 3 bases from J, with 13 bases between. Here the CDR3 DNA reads TGTGCCAGCAGCCCACGAGGGGGGTACACTGAAGCTTTCTTT. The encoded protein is CASSPRGGYTEAFF.

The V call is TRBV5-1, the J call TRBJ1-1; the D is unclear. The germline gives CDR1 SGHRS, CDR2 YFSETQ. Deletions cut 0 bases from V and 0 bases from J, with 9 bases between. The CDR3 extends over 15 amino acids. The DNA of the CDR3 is TGCGCCAGCAGCTTGGCCGCAGGTATGAACACTGAAGCTTTCTTT. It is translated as CASSLAAGMNTEAFF. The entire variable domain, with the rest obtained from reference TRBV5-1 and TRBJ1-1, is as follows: KAGVTQTPRYLIKTRGQQVTLSCSPISGHRSVSWYQQTPGQGLQFLFEYFSETQRNKGNFPGRFSGRQFSNSRSEMNVSTLELGDSALYLCASSLAAGMNTEAFFGQGTRLTVV.

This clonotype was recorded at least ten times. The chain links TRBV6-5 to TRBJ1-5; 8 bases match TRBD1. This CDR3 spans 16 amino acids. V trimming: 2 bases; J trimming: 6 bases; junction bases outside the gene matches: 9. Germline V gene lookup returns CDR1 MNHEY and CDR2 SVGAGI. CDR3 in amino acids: CASSYTTTGASQPQHF. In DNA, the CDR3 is TGTGCCAGCAGTTACACAACGACAGGGGCTAGTCAGCCCCAGCATTTT.

CDR3 DNA sequence: TGTGCCAGCAGCCTTATCGGAGGACGGGACCAAAGGGGGCTGTTCTTC. It translates to CASSLIGGRDQRGLFF. The chain recombines TRBV28 with TRBJ2-1; 7 bases align to TRBD1. The germline gives CDR1 MDHEN, CDR2 SYDVKM. This CDR3 has 16 residues. The junction had 23 bases not matched to a gene; V was cut back by 6 bases and J by 15 bases.